The rows below give T cell receptor beta chains drawn from one sample of a study of shared clonotypes between healthy human individuals. The method was immunoSEQ multiplex PCR; TCRdb's version includes in-frame clones alone and lacks a portion of them. The sample has around 940,000 clones, around 80% seen once. Input material: memory CD4+ T cells sorted from blood. Source of these receptors: a man between 18 and 29 years old in good health. The conserved cysteine and the conserved F or W are not part of the CDR3 here. Fields, in order: D gene, V gene, CDR3 protein. A D gene is named only where the DNA matches it firmly.

NA | TRBV9 | ASSLRGPLTGELF
TRBD2 | TRBV5-4 | ASSMTSGPYNEQF
TRBD2 | TRBV7-6 | ASSVGGSGRETQY
TRBD1 | TRBV28 | ASSPVGTGHNYGYT
NA | TRBV6-6 | ASSRSGTYNEQF
NA | TRBV5-6 | ASRGIDRNTDTQY
NA | TRBV21-1 | ASSKEETQY
TRBD1 | TRBV7-9 | ASSSSGGTGGGQPQH
TRBD1 | TRBV4-3 | ASSHLRDRGTYEQY
TRBD1 | TRBV6-5 | ASSSPDRGTYNEQF
TRBD1 | TRBV10-1 | ASSERTGRAKNIQY
NA | TRBV14 | ASSWGASEQF
NA | TRBV7-2 | ASSQRTPPGNTIY
NA | TRBV30 | AWSALVGYT
NA | TRBV11-1 | ASSLGGGDEKLF
NA | TRBV2 | ASSDMGGHQPQH
NA | TRBV30 | AWSLGGASTEAF
TRBD2 | TRBV19 | ASSTGRGVQETQY
NA | TRBV30 | AWSVIIGGATEAF
NA | TRBV21-1 | ASSDRGTF
NA | TRBV29-1 | SVDIGHAYTQY
NA | TRBV9 | ASSVMGDIAYEQY
NA | TRBV5-4 | ASSLGGGRGRANTEAF
NA | TRBV6-1 | ASSERRAGSNQPQH
NA | TRBV28 | ASSLIGGAEKLF
TRBD1 | TRBV7-2 | ASSDRVLSPLH
NA | TRBV4-3 | ASSWTGRDTGELF
NA | TRBV6-5 | ASSPSQVSPLH
TRBD1 | TRBV5-8 | ASSLRGQGTYEQY
NA | TRBV6-5 | ASSADKYPTETQY
TRBD1 | TRBV27 | ASSLWGQPNEKLF
NA | TRBV19 | ASSITRSSYNEQF
NA | TRBV5-1 | ASSLWATNTEAF
NA | TRBV5-1 | ASSSVGLASLETQY
NA | TRBV5-8 | ASSLAGTNQETQY
TRBD1 | TRBV13 | ASSRRGQGEETQY